This TCR beta chain was sequenced during a study of T cell repertoires in cytomegalovirus infection. Across the whole study: Public TCR beta signatures provided an indication of both CMV infection and a matching HLA type. Study conclusions and caveats: The cumulative frequency of public TCR beta families identified carriers of CMV plus the relevant HLA. It was HLA-C-restricted CMV-specific TCR beta clonotypes that dominated the response ex vivo.

The CDR3 consists of 14 residues. Trimming shortened V by 11 bases and J by 1 base, and 17 bases separated the two germline ends. Germline V gene data show CDR1 as SGHNT and CDR2 as YENEEA. Via MiXCR, TCRdb re-called the reads, giving one row per CDR3 protein. The table has approximately 500,000 distinct CDR3 sequences, around 27% seen once; the top ten hold less than 15%. Of note for this clonotype: The antigen is not known.

This chain uses TRBV11-3 with TRBJ1-1, with D possibly matching TRBD1 (6 bases). The receptor was isolated from a human donor in good health (CMV status not recorded). Some clones in this sample may be carry-over from other donors' samples. Source material: PBMCs. The CDR3 coding sequence is TGTGCCCACCTCCCGGGGGCTACGAACACTGAAGCTTTCTTT. Its protein product is CAHLPGATNTEAFF.